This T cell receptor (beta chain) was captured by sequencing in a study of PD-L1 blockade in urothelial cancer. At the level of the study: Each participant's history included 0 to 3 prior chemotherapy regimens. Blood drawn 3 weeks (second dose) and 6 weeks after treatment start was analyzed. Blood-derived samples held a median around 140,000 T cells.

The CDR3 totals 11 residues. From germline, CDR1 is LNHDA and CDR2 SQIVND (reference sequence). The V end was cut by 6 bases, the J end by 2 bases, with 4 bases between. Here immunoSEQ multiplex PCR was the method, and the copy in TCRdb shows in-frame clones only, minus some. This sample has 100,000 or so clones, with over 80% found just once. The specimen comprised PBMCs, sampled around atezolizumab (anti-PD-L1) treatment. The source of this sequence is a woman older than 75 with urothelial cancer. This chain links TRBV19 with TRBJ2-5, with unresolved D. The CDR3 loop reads CASSLQETQYF. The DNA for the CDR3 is TGTGCCAGTAGCTTACAAGAGACCCAGTACTTC.